The next 27 T cell receptor beta chains were all read from a single sample in a study of regulatory T cells in long-lasting Graves disease. For TCR beta, libraries came from iRepertoire HTBI primers and Arm-PCR of CDR3 regions. MiXCR, run by TCRdb on the multiplex PCR reads, gives a single entry per CDR3 protein. The sample contains roughly 500,000 distinct CDR3 sequences, about 14% of which appear only once. Time point defined: newly diagnosed GD, antithyroid drugs for less than 3 months. The TCR library was made from RNA extracted from PBMCs. This sample was shared with a second study, whose subject was T cells in Graves' hyperthyroidism and ophthalmopathy.

Sequenced here: peripheral blood mononuclear cells (PBMCs), sampled at new diagnosis, from a patient treated with antithyroid drugs. These receptors were obtained from a man aged 30 to 45 with Graves disease.

This clonotype was found a few times. The rearrangement uses TRBV2 and TRBJ1-5, with D unclear. The V and J ends lost 6 bases and 0 bases respectively, with 15 bases between them. The germline gives CDR1 SNHLY, CDR2 FYNNEI. The CDR3 is made up of 16 amino acids. The CDR3: CASSPDGPYSNQPQHF. CDR3 nucleotides: TGTGCCAGCAGCCCGGACGGCCCCTATAGCAATCAGCCCCAGCATTTT.

A remark on this clonotype: A much larger clone sits a single nucleotide away, making a read error possible. CDR3 amino acids: CAVLRTPNTEAFF. CDR3 bases: TGTGCCGTCTTACGGACACCGAACACTGAAGCTTTCTTT. This sequence joins TRBV6-2 or TRBV6-3 and TRBJ1-1; tentatively, D is TRBD1 (5 bases). The length of the CDR3 is 13 residues. CDR1 is MNHEY and CDR2 is SVGEGT in the germline V gene. V lost 11 bases and J 1 base, leaving 14 bases between the germline ends.

V and J are TRBV5-1 and TRBJ2-1; TRBD2 agrees at 8 bases. V lost 3 bases and J lost 3; bases outside the gene matches: 8. The germline gives CDR1 SGHRS, CDR2 YFSETQ. The CDR3 is 16 residues long. The CDR3 DNA sequence: TGCGCCAGCAGCTACAATAGCGGGACTTTCTACAATGAGCAGTTCTTC. Its translation: CASSYNSGTFYNEQFF.

The chain carries TRBV5-8 and TRBJ2-2; a possible D gene is TRBD2 (6 bases). Germline lookup yields CDR1 SGHTS and CDR2 YDEGEE. Trimming took off 1 base at V and 3 bases at J, with 16 bases between the two ends. This CDR3 comprises 17 residues. In DNA, the CDR3 is TGTGCCAGCAGCTTGTTACGGTCTACTAGCTACACCGGGGAGCTGTTTTTT. Translating it yields CASSLLRSTSYTGELFF. Together with reference TRBV5-8 and TRBJ2-2, the CDR3 gives the full variable domain: EAGVTQSPTHLIKTRGQQATLRCSPISGHTSVYWYQQALGLGLQFLLWYDEGEERNRGNFPPRFSGRQFPNYSSELNVNALELEDSALYLCASSLLRSTSYTGELFFGEGSRLTVL.

This rearrangement joins TRBV9 to TRBJ1-6, with a possible D match to TRBD1 (6 bases). Per the germline V gene, CDR1 is SGDLS and CDR2 is YYNGEE. CDR3 length: 16 residues. Trimming removed 3 bases from V and 2 bases from J, with 12 bases in between. The CDR3 reads CASSAQGLTYNSPLHF. The DNA of the CDR3 is TGTGCCAGCAGCGCACAGGGCCTTACCTATAATTCACCCCTCCACTTT.

The sample holds many counts of this clonotype. The V and J genes are TRBV11-2 and TRBJ2-7; the D gene is possibly TRBD1 (5 bases). V was shortened by 5 bases and J by 7 bases, with 30 bases between the two germline ends. The germline gives CDR1 SGHAT, CDR2 FQNNGV. CDR3 size: 18 residues. The CDR3 protein is CASSLTWGVRVNMYEQYF. In DNA form, the CDR3 reads TGTGCCAGCAGCCTCACCTGGGGCGTCAGGGTCAACATGTATGAGCAGTACTTC.

There are a few counts of this clonotype. V is TRBV3-1 and J is TRBJ2-2, with no clear D. This CDR3 region has 13 residues. The germline V and J ends were trimmed by 7 bases and 6 bases, with 12 bases remaining between them. The germline V gene encodes CDR1 LGHDT and CDR2 YNNKEL (reference sequence). The CDR3 sequence: CASTPDHAGELFF. For the CDR3, the DNA is TGTGCCAGCACTCCGGATCATGCCGGGGAGCTGTTTTTT.

This clonotype has just a few counts. The chain recombines TRBV27 with TRBJ2-7; the match to TRBD1 covers 10 bases. Germline values: CDR1 MNHEY, CDR2 SMNVEV (reference sequence). The CDR3 extends over 16 amino acids. Trimming at V came to 3 bases and at J to 1 base, leaving 6 bases not matched to a gene. CDR3: CASSFGSGQGSYEQYF. The DNA of the CDR3 is TGTGCCAGCAGTTTCGGATCGGGACAGGGGTCCTACGAGCAGTACTTC.

This clonotype was detected only a few times. The gene calls are TRBV12-5 and TRBJ2-4; no clear D gene. Trimming stripped 0 bases from V and 1 base from J, with 10 bases between. The CDR3 extends over 16 amino acids. The germline V gene has CDR1 LGHNT and CDR2 FRNRAP. DNA of the CDR3: TGTGCTAGTGGTTTGGTACTGGGCTTGGCCAAAAACATTCAGTACTTC. Its protein product is CASGLVLGLAKNIQYF. Based on the CDR3 plus reference TRBV12-5 and TRBJ2-4, the full variable domain is DARVTQTPRHKVTEMGQEVTMRCQPILGHNTVFWYRQTMMQGLELLAYFRNRAPLDDSGMPKDRFSAEMPDATLATLKIQPSEPRDSAVYFCASGLVLGLAKNIQYFGAGTRLSVL.

This clonotype has ten or more counts. J is TRBJ2-7 and V is TRBV7-2; 9 bases fit TRBD2. The CDR3 has 16 amino acids. The V and J ends lost 7 bases and 4 bases, in that order; junction bases with no gene match: 14. Germline V gene sequence: CDR1 SGHTA, CDR2 FQGNSA. The CDR3 sequence: CASNSYDASGNYEQYF. CDR3 bases: TGTGCCAGCAACTCCTATGACGCTAGCGGGAATTACGAGCAGTACTTC.

The chain uses TRBV20-1 and TRBJ1-5; unclear D gene. The CDR3 has 13 residues. Germline assignment: CDR1 DFQATT and CDR2 SNEGSKA (reference sequence). Trimming removed 5 bases from V and 0 bases from J, with 8 bases in between. CDR3 residues: CSAGRNSNQPQHF. In nucleotides, the CDR3 is TGCAGTGCTGGAAGAAATAGCAATCAGCCCCAGCATTTT.

This clonotype came up many times. An end of the junction does not agree with germline; a read error may underlie this. J is TRBJ2-5 and V is TRBV5-1; TRBD2 matches at 8 bases. Germline values: CDR1 SGHRS, CDR2 YFSETQ. The CDR3 runs 14 residues. Here the CDR3 DNA reads TGTGCCAGCAGCCCCGGGACTAGTTTGGAGACCCAGTACTTC. Its protein product is CASSPGTSLETQYF.

This clonotype was picked up many times. The V and J genes are TRBV24-1 and TRBJ1-5; D is perhaps TRBD1 (5 bases). Germline V lookup: CDR1 KGHDR, CDR2 SFDVKD. CDR3 length equals 17 residues. Deletions cut 5 bases from V and 1 base from J, with 17 bases between. DNA of the CDR3: TGTGCCACCAGTGGGCAGGGTAGGGGCGGGAGCAATCAGCCCCAGCATTTT. Protein: CATSGQGRGGSNQPQHF.

The rearrangement uses TRBV30 and TRBJ1-1, with 8 bases lining up with TRBD1. Germline-derived CDR1 and CDR2 are GTSNPN and SVGIG (reference sequence). The CDR3 has 13 residues. V dropped 3 bases and J dropped 7; count of bases not matched to a gene: 7. The CDR3 sequence: CAWRAGGSFEAFF. The CDR3 nucleotides are TGTGCCTGGAGGGCAGGGGGCTCTTTTGAAGCTTTCTTT.

The chain combines TRBV11-2 with TRBJ2-5; D is unclear. Between the trimmed V and J ends, which lost 5 bases and 10 bases, there was a span of 17 bases. Germline lookup yields CDR1 SGHAT and CDR2 FQNNGV. This CDR3 is built from 13 residues. The CDR3 DNA reads as TGTGCCAGCAGCCCCCCAACCAAGGGAAACCAGTACTTC. This sequence encodes CASSPPTKGNQYF.

This clonotype was recorded at least ten times. The chain uses TRBV3-1 and TRBJ2-7, with D perhaps matching TRBD1 (6 bases). CDR3 length: 14 amino acids. Trimming stripped 4 bases from V and 5 bases from J, with 15 bases between. CDR1 and CDR2 (germline): LGHDT, YNNKEL (reference sequence). The CDR3 region is CASSLRTGKNEQYF. CDR3 nucleotide sequence: TGTGCCAGCAGCCTCAGAACAGGGAAGAACGAGCAGTACTTC.

V is TRBV10-2 and J is TRBJ1-1, with D uncertain. Trimming removed 8 bases at V and 5 bases at J, with 12 bases between. This CDR3 has 12 amino acids. CDR1 and CDR2 from the germline V gene are WSHSY and SAAADI. The DNA of the CDR3 is TGCGCCAGCCGGCATGGCCAGACTGAAGCTTTCTTT. This gives the protein CASRHGQTEAFF.

This clonotype was seen repeatedly, ten times or more. The chain combines TRBV11-2 with TRBJ2-7, with D perhaps TRBD2 (6 bases). The CDR3 is made up of 15 amino acids. V dropped 2 bases and J dropped 5 bases, with 16 bases sitting between them. The V gene's germline CDR1 is SGHAT and CDR2 FQNNGV. The CDR3 coding sequence is TGTGCCAGCAGCTTATCAGTCGGAGGGCCTCACGAGCAGTACTTC. This sequence encodes CASSLSVGGPHEQYF.

This clonotype was detected ten times or more. This CDR3 is CSAGMVGWTEAFF. The CDR3 DNA reads TGCAGTGCTGGCATGGTGGGGTGGACTGAAGCTTTCTTT. This chain connects TRBV20-1 to TRBJ1-1; D not certain. CDR3 length: 13 residues. Germline CDR1 and CDR2: DFQATT and SNEGSKA (reference sequence). V was trimmed by 5 bases and J by 5 bases, leaving 15 bases between them.

This clonotype showed up just a few times. The CDR3 DNA reads as TGTGCCAGCAGTGAAATGGGCCCAGAGGCCGGTCAGCCCCAGCATTTT. This codes for CASSEMGPEAGQPQHF. V gene TRBV2 combines with J gene TRBJ1-5; D not resolved. V lost 2 bases and J lost 6, with 17 bases in between. The CDR3 spans 16 residues. The germline gives CDR1 SNHLY, CDR2 FYNNEI.

This clonotype was seen repeatedly, ten times or more. This rearrangement joins TRBV6-2 or TRBV6-3 to TRBJ2-5, with 8 bases identical to TRBD1. The trim removed 4 bases at V and 2 bases at J, leaving 6 bases unmatched. The CDR3 length is 15 residues. Germline V lookup: CDR1 MNHEY, CDR2 SVGEGT. The CDR3 DNA is TGTGCCAGCAGTTCGGACAGGGCTGCTCAAGAGACCCAGTACTTC. Residues: CASSSDRAAQETQYF.

The genes are TRBV30 and TRBJ2-1; D possibly corresponds to TRBD1 (6 bases). The V gene lost 5 bases and the J gene lost 3 bases, with 14 bases spanning the gap. This CDR3 is built from 14 residues. Per germline, CDR1 GTSNPN and CDR2 SVGIG (reference sequence). CDR3 DNA sequence: TGTGCCTGGTGCTGGGACAACATCTACAATGAGCAGTTCTTC. It encodes CAWCWDNIYNEQFF.

This clonotype has a count of ten or more. V is TRBV29-1 and J is TRBJ2-7; D call uncertain. Trimming stripped 5 bases from V and 3 bases from J, with 8 bases between. CDR1 is SQVTM and CDR2 is ANQGSEA in the germline V gene. The CDR3 runs to 11 residues. CDR3 nucleotide sequence: TGCAGCGTTCGATCGGACTACGAGCAGTACTTC. Its protein is CSVRSDYEQYF.

This clonotype was picked up many times. The CDR3: CASTQGYRGNEQFF. CDR3 DNA: TGTGCCAGCACCCAGGGGTACAGGGGCAATGAGCAGTTCTTC. The V gene is TRBV12-3 or TRBV12-4, the J gene TRBJ2-1, with 7 positions matching TRBD1. This CDR3 spans 14 amino acids. V gave up 7 bases and J gave up 6 bases; unmatched junction bases: 9.

This chain joins TRBV20-1 and TRBJ2-2; D perhaps matches TRBD2 (6 bases). V was shortened by 7 bases and J by 5 bases, with 17 bases between the two germline ends. The length of the CDR3 is 14 residues. Per germline, CDR1 DFQATT and CDR2 SNEGSKA (reference sequence). The CDR3 coding sequence is TGCAGTGTCAGGAGGAGCGGGCCGACCGGGGAGCTGTTTTTT. Translated, it gives CSVRRSGPTGELFF.

In regard to this clonotype: Possible read error: a much larger clone is one base away. V gene TRBV29-1 combines with J gene TRBJ2-1, with no clear D. V lost 5 bases and J 5 bases, leaving 10 bases between the germline ends. Germline lookup yields CDR1 SQVTM and CDR2 ANQGSEA. The CDR3 contains 12 residues. CDR3 region: CSVSYGDNEQFF. The DNA of the CDR3 is TGCAGCGTTTCCTACGGCGACAATGAGCAGTTCTTC.

This clonotype was recorded at least ten times. The chain couples TRBV5-1 to TRBJ2-1; 7 nucleotides align to TRBD2. CDR3 length equals 15 residues. Per germline, CDR1 SGHRS and CDR2 YFSETQ. V lost 4 bases to trimming and J lost 2 bases; unmatched junction nucleotides: 6. As DNA, the CDR3 is TGCGCCAGCAGCCCCCTCGGACTAGCCTACAATGAGCAGTTCTTC. It translates to CASSPLGLAYNEQFF.